This T cell receptor (beta chain) was sequenced during a study of T cell clonality in common variable immunodeficiency. This clone was detected many times. The CDR3 extends 3 residues past the end of the read, so its final part is completed from the germline J gene. The assay was immunoSEQ multiplex PCR, and TCRdb's table has in-frame clones only and misses some. Captured here are tens of thousands of clones, none seen once; the top ten comprise 3.5% to 4.5%. The CDR3 has 16 amino acids. Germline V gives CDR1 SGHNT, CDR2 YYREEE (reference sequence). The ends lost 2 bases at V and 3 bases at J; junction bases unmatched: 9.

The gene calls are TRBV5-4 and TRBJ2-7; the match to TRBD2 covers 9 bases. The sequenced sample was peripheral blood mononuclear cells. This clonotype was sampled from a person aged 18-70 years in good health. Incomplete CDR3 DNA: TGTGCCAGCAGCTTATTCGCCGGACTAGCGAGCTACGAG. Its translation is CASSLFAGLASYE. The CDR3, in full, reads CASSLFAGLASYEQYF.